This passage covers 6 T cell receptor beta chains from one sample sequenced in a study of cytomegalovirus exposure and HLA in healthy donors. The PCR contained 60 Vbeta and 13 Jbeta primers. TCRdb keeps only in-frame clones here, not all; method: immunoSEQ multiplex PCR. The sample totals 100,000 to 150,000 clones. Sequencing was done on a sample of PBMCs. The receptors here all came from a man aged 18 to 29 in good health and CMV-seronegative.

This rearrangement joins TRBV30 to TRBJ2-7; 8 bases are a match to TRBD2. The V segment lost 0 bases and the J segment 3 bases; nucleotides outside the gene matches: 13. The V gene's germline CDR1 is GTSNPN and CDR2 SVGIG (reference sequence). This CDR3 has 17 amino acids. CDR3 protein: CAWSVLSQTSVGYEQYF. In DNA, the CDR3 is TGTGCCTGGAGTGTACTATCTCAGACTAGCGTGGGCTACGAGCAGTACTTC.

This sequence joins TRBV4-1 and TRBJ2-1; D not certain. This CDR3 has 15 amino acids. Germline assignment: CDR1 MGHRA and CDR2 YSYEKL. V lost 6 bases and J lost 1, with 13 bases in between. CDR3 loop: CASRSRLTSYNEQFF. The CDR3 coding sequence is TGCGCCAGCAGAAGTAGGTTGACATCCTACAATGAGCAGTTCTTC.

The chain couples TRBV11-2 to TRBJ2-7; perhaps TRBD1 as D (5 bases). V was cut by 5 bases and J by 3 bases, with 8 bases left in between. Germline V gives CDR1 SGHAT, CDR2 FQNNGV. The CDR3 covers 12 residues. The CDR3 protein is CASSPTDYEQYF. CDR3 in DNA: TGTGCCAGCAGCCCGACAGACTACGAGCAGTACTTC.

The rearrangement joins TRBV27 to TRBJ2-1, with 7 bases that match TRBD1. The germline gives CDR1 MNHEY, CDR2 SMNVEV (reference sequence). V lost 4 bases and J lost 7; bases outside the gene matches: 13. The CDR3 totals 16 residues. In nucleotides, the CDR3 is TGTGCCAGCAGTTACCCCCGACAGGGACATCGGAATGAGCAGTTCTTC. Protein sequence: CASSYPRQGHRNEQFF.

This chain connects TRBV6-5 to TRBJ1-1; D remains ambiguous. Germline V gene data show CDR1 as MNHEY and CDR2 as SVGAGI. Trimming took off 0 bases at V and 2 bases at J, with 7 bases between the two ends. CDR3 length: 14 amino acids. Here the CDR3 reads CASSYSLSNTEAFF. CDR3 coding DNA: TGTGCCAGCAGTTACTCCCTGAGTAACACTGAAGCTTTCTTT.

The chain combines TRBV30 with TRBJ2-7, with D possibly TRBD1 on 5 matching bases. Germline V lookup: CDR1 GTSNPN, CDR2 SVGIG (reference sequence). V was trimmed by 3 bases and J by 0 bases, leaving 9 bases between them. The CDR3 spans 13 residues. The CDR3 coding sequence is TGTGCCTGGAGGACAGCCCTCTCCTACGAGCAGTACTTC. As protein: CAWRTALSYEQYF.